This TCR beta chain was profiled in a study of Graves' ophthalmopathy and Graves' hyperthyroidism. Study-wide findings and caveats: Ophthalmopathy could be told apart from stable hyperthyroidism by a 13-signature model (around 90% sensitivity, approximately 81% specificity).

This CDR3 spans 14 amino acids. The germline V gene has CDR1 SNHLY and CDR2 FYNNEI. Trimming removed 4 bases from V and 5 bases from J, with 13 bases in between. Orbital computed tomography, together with clinical symptoms, serum thyroxine, TRAb and thyroid ultrasound, was used for diagnosis. The PBMCs used were ones drawn from about 9.2 ml of fresh peripheral blood. This clonotype was recorded at least ten times. As yet, its antigen is unknown. Amplification of the TCR beta CDR3 regions used RNA transcripts (as template). Amplification began with first-round RT-PCR using HTBI primers, then second-round multiplex PCR was performed. TCRdb fed the multiplex PCR reads into MiXCR, producing one record per CDR3 protein. Among about 740,000 distinct CDR3 sequences listed, roughly 41% were seen once.

The receptor comes from an adult man with Graves' ophthalmopathy. V and J are TRBV2 and TRBJ2-3, with D perhaps matching TRBD1 (6 bases). Sequenced material: peripheral blood. The CDR3: CASSGAGAGDTQYF. As DNA, the CDR3 is TGTGCCAGCAGTGGGGCAGGGGCTGGAGATACGCAGTATTTT.